This TCR beta chain was obtained from a study of cytomegalovirus exposure and HLA in healthy donors. Researchers ran the PCR with 60 Vbeta and 13 Jbeta primers. Libraries were prepared by immunoSEQ multiplex PCR; TCRdb keeps only in-frame clonotypes and omits some of them. The sample has 75,000 to 100,000 clones, around 77% seen once. About this clone itself: Antigen specificity is unknown.

Broader study findings: Many donors shared some public TCRs, even though most TCR sequences were rare. Researchers reported in a later analysis that common viral pathogens appeared linked to several top clusters. The classifier reportedly diagnosed cytomegalovirus status with high sensitivity and specificity.

CDR3 length equals 14 residues. With 7 bases removed from V and 5 bases from J, the gap between germline ends came to 14 bases. Looked up from germline, CDR1 is SNHLY and CDR2 is FYNNEI. This clonotype was sampled from a man aged 35-49 years in good health and CMV-seronegative. The chain combines TRBV2 with TRBJ1-4; maybe TRBD1 (6 bases). Material: PBMCs. The CDR3 protein is CASTLTGANEKLFF. In DNA, the CDR3 is TGTGCCAGCACGTTGACAGGCGCCAATGAAAAACTGTTTTTT.